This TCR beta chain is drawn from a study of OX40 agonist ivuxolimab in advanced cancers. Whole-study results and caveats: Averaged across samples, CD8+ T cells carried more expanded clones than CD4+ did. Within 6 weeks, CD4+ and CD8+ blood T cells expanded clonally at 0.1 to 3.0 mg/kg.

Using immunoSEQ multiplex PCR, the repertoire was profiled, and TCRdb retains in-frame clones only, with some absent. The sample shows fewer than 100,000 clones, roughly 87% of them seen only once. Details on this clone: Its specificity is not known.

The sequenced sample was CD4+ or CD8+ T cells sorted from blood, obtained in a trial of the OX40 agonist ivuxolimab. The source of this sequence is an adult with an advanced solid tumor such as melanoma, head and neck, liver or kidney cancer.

CDR3 in amino acids: CASSRSARTVEAFF. CDR3 DNA: TGTGCCAGCAGCCGTTCCGCCAGGACTGTTGAAGCTTTCTTT. V usage is TRBV28 and J usage is TRBJ1-1; D is ambiguous. Germline V gives CDR1 MDHEN, CDR2 SYDVKM. Trimming stripped 6 bases from V and 7 bases from J, with 18 bases between. CDR3 length: 14 residues.